Listed below are T cell receptor beta chains from one sample, sequenced in a study of vaccination effects on CD4 cells after COVID-19. These TCRs are of unknown antigen specificity. The table came from immunoSEQ multiplex PCR; TCRdb's copy has only in-frame clones and leaves some out. The sample includes 70,000 to 75,000 clones, 75% to 80% of them seen just once. The sequencing here drew on CD4+ T cells from PBMCs cultured without peptide, taken before COVID-19 vaccination. The source of these receptors is a human donor who received a COVID-19 vaccine. The CDR3 runs from the conserved cysteine through the conserved F or W. Each record gives: J gene, clone size, V gene, D gene, CDR3 protein, CDR3 DNA. The D gene is left open where the match is weak. The size entry is marked missing in some rows and otherwise reads once, few, many or a size class.

>TRBJ2-3|NA|TRBV12-3/TRBV12-4|NA
CASSFSYTQYF
TGTGCCAGCAGTTTTAGTTATACGCAGTATTTT
>TRBJ1-4|once|TRBV28|NA
CASSPGDPYREKLFF
TGTGCCAGCAGCCCAGGGGACCCCTATCGGGAAAAACTGTTTTTT
>TRBJ1-2|NA|TRBV6-1|TRBD1
CASSEAGQGDGYTF
TGTGCCAGCAGTGAAGCGGGACAGGGAGATGGCTACACCTTC
>TRBJ2-1|NA|TRBV27|TRBD2
CASRATSGGALGYNEQFF
TGTGCCAGCAGGGCGACTAGCGGGGGGGCCCTCGGCTACAATGAGCAGTTCTTC
>TRBJ2-5|NA|TRBV30|TRBD2
CAWSVSSGAARRETQYF
TGTGCCTGGAGTGTGTCTAGCGGGGCCGCACGTCGAGAGACCCAGTACTTC
>TRBJ1-4|NA|TRBV19|NA
CASSTEREKLFF
TGTGCCAGTAGCACCGAGAGGGAAAAACTGTTTTTT
>TRBJ2-5|NA|TRBV6-5|NA
CASSYSPTIQETQYF
TGTGCCAGCAGTTACTCCCCGACAATACAAGAGACCCAGTACTTC
>TRBJ2-5|NA|TRBV9|NA
CASSVVTGSQETQYF
TGTGCCAGCAGCGTAGTAACTGGGTCTCAAGAGACCCAGTACTTC
>TRBJ1-4|NA|TRBV5-4|NA
CASRPGREPTNEKLFF
TGTGCCAGCAGGCCTGGACGGGAACCAACTAATGAAAAACTGTTTTTT
>TRBJ1-2|NA|TRBV6-2/TRBV6-3|NA
CASSYSTGGNYGYTF
TGTGCCAGCAGTTACTCAACGGGGGGCAACTATGGCTACACCTTC
>TRBJ2-5|NA|TRBV24-1|NA
CATSDSTGEDETQYF
TGTGCCACCAGTGATTCGACCGGGGAGGATGAGACCCAGTACTTC
>TRBJ2-3|few|TRBV5-8|NA
CASPSFLQGATDTQYF
TGTGCCAGCCCCTCTTTCCTTCAGGGCGCAACAGATACGCAGTATTTT
>TRBJ2-6|NA|TRBV5-1|NA
CASSLQGLLSGANVLTF
TGCGCCAGCAGCTTGCAGGGTTTGCTCTCTGGGGCCAACGTCCTGACTTTC
>TRBJ2-3|NA|TRBV5-5|TRBD2
CASSLDPSGGYTQYF
TGTGCCAGCAGCTTGGATCCTAGCGGGGGGTATACGCAGTATTTT
>TRBJ1-1|NA|TRBV19|NA
CASSISPSMNTEAFF
TGTGCCAGTAGTATTTCTCCGTCTATGAACACTGAAGCTTTCTTT
>TRBJ1-5|NA|TRBV9|NA
CASSGTATNQPQHF
TGTGCCAGCAGCGGGACAGCTACCAATCAGCCCCAGCATTTT
>TRBJ1-5|few|TRBV4-1|NA
CASSQDRQTQSNQPQHF
TGCGCCAGCAGCCAAGATAGACAGACCCAGAGCAATCAGCCCCAGCATTTT
>TRBJ2-6|NA|TRBV9|NA
CASSVVGSSGANVLTF
TGTGCCAGCAGCGTAGTTGGTAGCTCTGGGGCCAACGTCCTGACTTTC
>TRBJ1-2|few|TRBV24-1|NA
CATSDPAGTEYGYTF
TGTGCCACCAGTGACCCGGCCGGGACGGAATATGGCTACACCTTC
>TRBJ1-2|NA|TRBV7-8|NA
CASSSKGHVDYGYTF
TGTGCCAGCAGCTCAAAAGGGCACGTGGACTATGGCTACACCTTC
>TRBJ1-1|NA|TRBV6-1|NA
CASSYPDAEAFF
TGTGCCAGCAGTTATCCTGATGCTGAAGCTTTCTTT
>TRBJ1-5|NA|TRBV19|TRBD1
CASQDRGGNQPQHF
TGTGCCAGTCAAGACAGGGGTGGCAATCAGCCCCAGCATTTT
>TRBJ1-6|NA|TRBV19|TRBD1
CAARAGQDLTLHF
TGTGCCGCGAGGGCAGGACAGGACCTCACCCTCCACTTT
>TRBJ1-4|NA|TRBV3-1/TRBV3-2|NA
CASSQEAGQGGEKLFF
TGTGCCAGCAGCCAGGAAGCCGGCCAAGGGGGGGAAAAACTGTTTTTT
>TRBJ1-4|NA|TRBV6-5|NA
CASSYSRPGDEKLFF
TGTGCCAGCAGTTACTCCAGACCTGGGGATGAAAAACTGTTTTTT
>TRBJ2-3|NA|TRBV9|TRBD1
CASSVGRTGFGTDTQYF
TGTGCCAGCAGCGTAGGGCGGACAGGGTTTGGCACAGATACGCAGTATTTT
>TRBJ2-2|NA|TRBV27|NA
CASSLFQTGSGELFF
TGTGCCAGCAGTTTATTTCAAACAGGGTCAGGGGAGCTGTTTTTT